The 24 T cell receptor beta chains listed next were all sequenced from one sample in a study of CD8 T cells in ankylosing spondylitis. TCRdb reprocessed the 5' RACE reads with MiXCR, giving one entry per CDR3 protein. Of some 300,000 distinct CDR3 sequences in the sample, around 21% were seen once. The sequencing input was blood, either unsorted or a sorted T cell fraction (not recorded which). The receptors stem from a female donor with ankylosing spondylitis or in good health (not recorded which).

This clonotype was seen a handful of times. This chain connects TRBV4-2 to TRBJ2-2; 9 nucleotides match TRBD1. Germline V lookup: CDR1 LGHNA, CDR2 YNFKEQ. The CDR3 spans 14 residues. V shed 1 base and J 8 bases; nucleotides not matched to a gene: 2. CDR3 protein: CASSQGDRGGELFF. Written as DNA, the CDR3 is TGTGCCAGCAGCCAAGGCGACAGGGGGGGGGAGCTGTTTTTT.

In this sample, this clonotype turned up a few times. The chain employs TRBV7-9 and TRBJ1-1; no clear D gene. The CDR3 has 15 amino acids. V lost 3 bases and J lost 8, with 19 bases in between. CDR1 is SEHNR, CDR2 FQNEAQ, per germline (reference sequence). The DNA of the CDR3 is TGTGCCAGCAGCTTGGCCTCAGGTGTAGGCACAGAAGCTTTCTTT. It is translated as CASSLASGVGTEAFF.

This clonotype has ten or more counts. The V and J genes are TRBV15 and TRBJ2-1, with D tentatively TRBD1 (6 bases). The V gene lost 5 bases and the J gene lost 5 bases, with 13 bases spanning the gap. Germline CDR1 LNHNV, CDR2 YYDKDF (reference sequence). The CDR3 runs to 14 residues. CDR3 loop: CATSSWTADNEQFF. CDR3 bases: TGTGCCACCAGCTCTTGGACAGCAGACAATGAGCAGTTCTTC. Complete variable domain (other parts from reference TRBV15 and TRBJ2-1): DAMVIQNPRYQVTQFGKPVTLSCSQTLNHNVMYWYQQKSSQAPKLLFHYYDKDFNNEADTPDNFQSRRPNTSFCFLDIRSPGLGDTAMYLCATSSWTADNEQFFGPGTRLTVL.

This clonotype was detected only a few times. The chain carries TRBV20-1 and TRBJ2-7; D may be TRBD1 or TRBD2 (7 bases each). Germline CDR1 is DFQATT and CDR2 is SNEGSKA (reference sequence). The CDR3 totals 14 residues. Trimming shortened V by 1 base and J by 5 bases, and 15 bases separated the two germline ends. CDR3 in DNA: TGCAGTGCTAGAGCCCCCAGCGGGACAGACGAGCAGTACTTC. Encoded protein: CSARAPSGTDEQYF.

This clonotype was detected a few times. V is TRBV20-1 and J is TRBJ2-7, with 8 bases matching TRBD2. V was pared by 5 bases and J by 2 bases, with 8 bases of the junction left unmatched. CDR3 length equals 14 residues. Germline CDR1 DFQATT, CDR2 SNEGSKA (reference sequence). The CDR3 reads CSAFSPGLAYEQYF. The CDR3 coding sequence is TGCAGTGCTTTCTCCCCGGGACTAGCCTACGAGCAGTACTTC.

This clonotype was seen a few times. The J gene is TRBJ2-7, the V gene TRBV12-3 or TRBV12-4; no clear D. This CDR3 region has 12 residues. The V and J ends lost 6 bases and 6 bases respectively, with 12 bases between them. The CDR3 DNA is TGTGCCAGCAGAGGGCAAATTAGCGAGCAGTACTTC. It codes for CASRGQISEQYF.

The rearrangement uses TRBV20-1 and TRBJ1-2; D is unresolved. The germline V gene encodes CDR1 DFQATT and CDR2 SNEGSKA (reference sequence). The germline V and J ends were trimmed by 6 bases and 0 bases, with 8 bases remaining between them. This CDR3 spans 12 amino acids. The CDR3 protein is CSAPQTNYGYTF. In DNA form, the CDR3 reads TGCAGTGCCCCACAGACTAACTATGGCTACACCTTC.

This chain joins TRBV9 and TRBJ2-5; TRBD1 aligns across 10 bases. Germline V CDR1 and CDR2: SGDLS, YYNGEE. The CDR3 is 17 residues long. Losses at the gene ends were 0 bases for V and 3 bases for J; bases not matched to a gene: 8. The CDR3 region has the DNA TGTGCCAGCAGCGTAGTGGCGGGACAGGGGCTCGAAGAGACCCAGTACTTC. This translates into CASSVVAGQGLEETQYF.

The J gene is TRBJ2-1, the V gene TRBV25-1, with 7 positions matching TRBD2. Germline CDR1 MGHDK, CDR2 SYGVNS. Losses at the gene ends were 2 bases for V and 2 bases for J; bases not matched to a gene: 12. The CDR3 is 18 amino acids. CDR3 loop: CASSEMMPFGGTYNEQFF. CDR3 coding DNA: TGTGCCAGCAGTGAAATGATGCCCTTCGGGGGGACCTACAATGAGCAGTTCTTC.

V gene TRBV7-9 combines with J gene TRBJ2-1, with D possibly matching TRBD2 (5 bases). Trimming took 1 base from V and 8 from J, leaving 18 bases between them. The CDR3 consists of 16 residues. Germline lookup yields CDR1 SEHNR and CDR2 FQNEAQ (reference sequence). CDR3 loop: CASSLGEYLGWDEQFF. DNA for the CDR3: TGTGCCAGCAGCTTAGGGGAGTACTTAGGTTGGGATGAGCAGTTCTTC.

This chain connects TRBV20-1 to TRBJ2-7; D gene unclear. The germline V gene encodes CDR1 DFQATT and CDR2 SNEGSKA (reference sequence). Trimming removed 2 bases from V and 3 bases from J, with 5 bases in between. This CDR3 is 11 amino acids long. In nucleotides, the CDR3 is TGCAGTGCTAGATACTACTACGAGCAGTACTTC. It translates to CSARYYYEQYF.

This clonotype was counted many times. This chain uses TRBV21-1 with TRBJ2-1; no check of the table's D call, TRBD1, against the DNA was made. TRBV21-1 is assigned pseudogene status. The CDR3 length is 14 residues. CDR3 region: CASSQNRGRIEQFF. The CDR3 region has the DNA TGTGCCAGCAGCCAGAACAGGGGGCGAATTGAGCAGTTCTTC.

This clonotype came up a few times. V gene TRBV10-3 combines with J gene TRBJ2-3; D remains ambiguous. CDR3 length: 14 residues. Per germline, CDR1 ENHRY and CDR2 SYGVKD. V was trimmed by 7 bases and J by 1 base, leaving 12 bases between them. The CDR3, as DNA: TGTGCCATCACCATTGACGGACGCACAGATACGCAGTATTTT. Translating it yields CAITIDGRTDTQYF.

At least ten counts were recorded for this clonotype. CDR3 sequence (DNA): TGTGCCAGCAGTTACTCGGGCGGACAAGAGACCCAGTACTTC. Amino acids: CASSYSGGQETQYF. The chain recombines TRBV6-5 with TRBJ2-5; D remains unclear. The V end lost 0 bases, the J end lost 2 bases, and 7 bases lay between the germline ends. CDR1 and CDR2 from the germline V gene are MNHEY and SVGAGI. The CDR3 spans 14 residues.

The chain combines TRBV6-1 with TRBJ2-6; no clear D. Trimming removed 3 bases at V and 0 bases at J, with 15 bases between. Germline V CDR1 and CDR2: MNHNS, SASEGT. CDR3 length: 18 amino acids. CDR3 protein: CASSDRRFRDSGANVLTF. DNA for the CDR3: TGTGCCAGCAGTGATCGCCGGTTTAGGGACTCTGGGGCCAACGTCCTGACTTTC.

This clonotype was recorded at least ten times. V usage is TRBV6-4 and J usage is TRBJ1-1, with D possibly matching TRBD1 (5 bases). Germline CDR1 and CDR2: MRHNA and SNTAGT. The germline V and J ends were trimmed by 4 bases and 4 bases, with 10 bases remaining between them. The CDR3 runs 13 residues. This chain's CDR3 is CASSAGGATEAFF. The CDR3 coding sequence is TGTGCCAGCAGTGCGGGGGGTGCCACTGAAGCTTTCTTT.

This clonotype turned up a few times. The rearrangement links TRBV6-1 to TRBJ1-2, with D tentatively TRBD1 (5 bases). The CDR3 is 14 amino acids. With 6 bases removed from V and 8 bases from J, the gap between germline ends came to 19 bases. Looked up from germline, CDR1 is MNHNS and CDR2 is SASEGT. The CDR3 reads CASSTRAGLGGYTF. CDR3 nucleotides: TGTGCCAGCAGCACCAGGGCAGGTCTGGGGGGCTACACCTTC.

This clonotype is a singleton in its sample. The chain links TRBV5-5 to TRBJ2-6, with 8 bases fitting TRBD1. V lost 4 bases, J lost 4 bases, and 10 bases stayed unmatched. The CDR3 totals 17 residues. The germline V gene has CDR1 SGHKS and CDR2 YYEKEE (reference sequence). CDR3 amino acids: CASSTTGTGGGANVLTF. The CDR3 DNA sequence: TGTGCCAGCAGCACCACCGGGACAGGTGGAGGGGCCAACGTCCTGACTTTC.

The chain couples TRBV11-2 to TRBJ2-7, with 9 bases fitting TRBD2. The germline CDR1 and CDR2 sequences are SGHAT and FQNNGV. The V and J ends lost 4 bases and 3 bases, in that order; junction bases with no gene match: 4. The CDR3 runs to 14 residues. The CDR3 nucleotides read TGTGCCAGCAGCTCGGGACTAGCTCTCTACGAGCAGTACTTC. It is translated as CASSSGLALYEQYF.

This chain links TRBV6-5 with TRBJ2-7, with TRBD2 matching over 12 bases. The CDR3 contains 17 residues. Germline V CDR1 and CDR2: MNHEY, SVGAGI. Unmatched junction bases numbered 10, after V lost 4 bases and J lost 3 bases. The chain's CDR3 is CASSSARTSGTLYEQYF. DNA for the CDR3: TGTGCCAGCAGTTCCGCCCGGACTAGCGGGACCCTCTACGAGCAGTACTTC.

The chain is built from TRBV2 and TRBJ2-1, with D possibly TRBD1 on 7 matching bases. CDR1 is SNHLY, CDR2 FYNNEI, per germline. The V end was cut by 6 bases, the J end by 4 bases, with 13 bases between. This CDR3 region has 14 residues. In nucleotides, the CDR3 is TGTGCCAGCAGGGGTCAGGGGGGATACAATGAGCAGTTCTTC. Amino acid sequence: CASRGQGGYNEQFF.

The rearrangement joins TRBV7-7 to TRBJ2-5, with a possible D match to TRBD1 (5 bases). Trimming cost V 5 bases and J 1 base, with 11 bases left between them. The CDR3 length is 14 residues. Germline CDR1 is SSHAT and CDR2 is FNYEAQ (reference sequence). CDR3 coding DNA: TGTGCCAGCAGCGCCACAGGAATCCAAGAGACCCAGTACTTC. Amino acids: CASSATGIQETQYF. Full variable domain (rest looked up from reference TRBV7-7 and TRBJ2-5): GAGVSQSPRYKVTKRGQDVTLRCDPISSHATLYWYQQALGQGPEFLTYFNYEAQPDKSGLPSDRFSAERPEGSISTLTIQRTEQRDSAMYRCASSATGIQETQYFGPGTRLLVL.

V gene TRBV20-1 combines with J gene TRBJ2-7; 9 bases fit TRBD2. V trimming: 1 base; J trimming: 4 bases; junction bases outside the gene matches: 8. CDR1 DFQATT and CDR2 SNEGSKA come from the germline V gene (reference sequence). The CDR3 loop spans 15 amino acids. CDR3 DNA: TGCAGTGCTAGAGCGAGCACTAGCGGGCCTTACGAGCAGTACTTC. As protein: CSARASTSGPYEQYF.

This clonotype was detected only a few times. One end of the junction is discordant with germline, which a read error may explain. The genes are TRBV3-1 and TRBJ2-2; D remains unclear. This CDR3 is 12 amino acids long. Germline V gene lookup returns CDR1 LGHDT and CDR2 YNNKEL (reference sequence). CDR3 sequence: CASRQASGELFF. The CDR3 DNA reads as TGTGCCAGCAGACAAGCTAGCGGGGAGCTGTTTTTT.